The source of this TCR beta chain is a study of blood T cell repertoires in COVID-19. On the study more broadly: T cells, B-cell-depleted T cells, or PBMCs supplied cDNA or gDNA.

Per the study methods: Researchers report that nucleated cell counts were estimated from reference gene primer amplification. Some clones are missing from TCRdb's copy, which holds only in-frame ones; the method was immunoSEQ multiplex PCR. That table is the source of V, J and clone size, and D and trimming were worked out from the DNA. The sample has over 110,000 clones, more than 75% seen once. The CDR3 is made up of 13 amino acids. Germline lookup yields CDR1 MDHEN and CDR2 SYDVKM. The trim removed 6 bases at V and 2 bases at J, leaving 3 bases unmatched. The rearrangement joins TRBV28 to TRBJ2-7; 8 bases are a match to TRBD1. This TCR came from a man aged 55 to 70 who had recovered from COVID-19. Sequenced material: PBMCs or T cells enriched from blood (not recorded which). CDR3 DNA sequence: TGTGCCAGCAGCGGCAGGGGGCCCTACGAGCAGTACTTC. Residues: CASSGRGPYEQYF.